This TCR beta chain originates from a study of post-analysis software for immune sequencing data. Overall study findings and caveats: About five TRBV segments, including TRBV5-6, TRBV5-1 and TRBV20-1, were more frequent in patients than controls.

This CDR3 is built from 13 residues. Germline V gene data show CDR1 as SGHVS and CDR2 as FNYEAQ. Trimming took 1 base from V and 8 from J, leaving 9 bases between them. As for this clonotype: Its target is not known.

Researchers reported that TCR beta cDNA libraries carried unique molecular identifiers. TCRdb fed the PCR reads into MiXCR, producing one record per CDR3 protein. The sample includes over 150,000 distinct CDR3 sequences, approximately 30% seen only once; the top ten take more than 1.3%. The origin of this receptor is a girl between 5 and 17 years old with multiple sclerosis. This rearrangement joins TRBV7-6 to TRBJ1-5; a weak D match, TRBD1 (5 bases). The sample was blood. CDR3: CASSLEMGEPQHF. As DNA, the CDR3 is TGTGCCAGCAGCTTAGAGATGGGGGAGCCCCAGCATTTT.